The 15 T cell receptor beta chains listed next were all sequenced from one sample in a study of blood T cell repertoires in COVID-19. TCRdb's copy holds only in-frame clones and misses some; the assay was immunoSEQ multiplex PCR. The top ten clones hold 3% of a sample with roughly 160,000 clones, about 74% of them seen once. The source material was peripheral blood. These receptors all come from a woman older than 75 with acute or convalescent COVID-19.

This sequence joins TRBV6-5 and TRBJ2-2; 8 positions agree with TRBD2. CDR3 length: 15 amino acids. The V segment lost 4 bases and the J segment 6 bases; nucleotides outside the gene matches: 7. CDR1 is MNHEY and CDR2 is SVGAGI in the germline V gene. Here the CDR3 DNA reads TGTGCCAGCAGTTCGAGCGGGAGAAAAGCCGGGGAGCTGTTTTTT. It yields the protein CASSSSGRKAGELFF.

CDR3 region: CASSPGGVENSPLHF. The CDR3 DNA is TGTGCCAGCTCACCAGGAGGGGTGGAAAATTCACCCCTCCACTTT. The rearrangement joins TRBV18 to TRBJ1-6; weak D call: TRBD1 (5 bases). CDR3 size: 15 residues. Germline V lookup: CDR1 KGHSH, CDR2 LQKENI. V was pared by 2 bases and J by 7 bases, with 12 bases between.

This chain uses TRBV10-3 with TRBJ1-1; 9 bases line up with TRBD1. V shed 7 bases and J 6 bases; nucleotides not matched to a gene: 9. The length of the CDR3 is 14 residues. Germline V lookup: CDR1 ENHRY, CDR2 SYGVKD. The CDR3 DNA sequence: TGTGCCATCAATTTACAGGGGGCGGTCGCTGAAGCTTTCTTT. Encoded protein: CAINLQGAVAEAFF.

This chain uses TRBV28 with TRBJ2-3; TRBD2 matches at 12 bases. J was trimmed by 3 bases and V by 2 bases; bases with no gene match: 9. Germline-derived CDR1 and CDR2 are MDHEN and SYDVKM. The CDR3 is made up of 18 amino acids. CDR3 loop: CASSLARTSGKFTDTQYF. CDR3 DNA: TGTGCCAGCAGTTTAGCCAGGACTAGCGGGAAATTTACAGATACGCAGTATTTT. Combining the CDR3 with reference TRBV28 and TRBJ2-3 gives the whole variable domain DVKVTQSSRYLVKRTGEKVFLECVQDMDHENMFWYRQDPGLGLRLIYFSYDVKMKEKGDIPEGYSVSREKKERFSLILESASTNQTSMYLCASSLARTSGKFTDTQYFGPGTRLTVL.

This clone was observed a handful of times. V usage is TRBV5-1 and J usage is TRBJ2-1; 11 bases align to TRBD2. V was pared by 7 bases and J by 6 bases, with 21 bases of the junction left unmatched. Germline V CDR1 and CDR2: SGHRS, YFSETQ. The CDR3 covers 19 residues. DNA for the CDR3: TGCGCCAGCTCCCAACCCGGGACTAGCGGCCCGGGGGGCCCCAATGAGCAGTTCTTC. It codes for CASSQPGTSGPGGPNEQFF.

The V and J genes are TRBV7-9 and TRBJ2-5, with 8 bases identical to TRBD2. Germline V gene data show CDR1 as SEHNR and CDR2 as FQNEAQ (reference sequence). The CDR3 loop spans 14 amino acids. V lost 5 bases to trimming and J lost 1 base; unmatched junction nucleotides: 3. This CDR3 is CASSAREGQETQYF. Written as DNA, the CDR3 is TGTGCCAGCAGCGCCCGGGAGGGCCAAGAGACCCAGTACTTC.

To note about this clone: Since a far larger clone is one base different, this is likely a read error. The chain couples TRBV7-8 to TRBJ1-1; TRBD1 is a possible D gene (6 bases). The length of the CDR3 is 13 residues. The V and J ends lost 4 bases and 1 base respectively, with 7 bases between them. Germline V gene sequence: CDR1 SGHVS, CDR2 FQNEAQ. The CDR3 sequence: CASSSQGNTEAFF. The CDR3 bases are TGTGCCAGCAGCTCACAGGGGAACACTGAAGCTTTCTTT.

Here the CDR3 DNA reads TGTGCCTGGAGTGTGGCCCATGGCTACACCTTC. It codes for CAWSVAHGYTF. The chain combines TRBV30 with TRBJ1-2; D is uncertain. Germline assignment: CDR1 GTSNPN and CDR2 SVGIG (reference sequence). V was clipped by 0 bases and J by 6 bases, with 5 bases between them. This CDR3 comprises 11 residues.

The gene calls are TRBV2 and TRBJ2-1; D may be TRBD2 (5 bases). Germline lookup yields CDR1 SNHLY and CDR2 FYNNEI. Trimming pared 4 bases from V and 4 bases from J, leaving 8 bases between. The CDR3 runs 13 residues. CDR3: CASSATRYNEQFF. The CDR3 DNA is TGTGCCAGCAGTGCTACTAGATACAATGAGCAGTTCTTC.

The chain recombines TRBV28 with TRBJ1-5; D is unresolved. Germline CDR1 and CDR2: MDHEN and SYDVKM. The CDR3 loop spans 15 amino acids. The V end lost 5 bases, the J end lost 0 bases, and 11 bases lay between the germline ends. The CDR3, as DNA: TGTGCCAGCAGTGTTACAGAGTATAGCAATCAGCCCCAGCATTTT. Its translation: CASSVTEYSNQPQHF.

This sequence joins TRBV6-5 and TRBJ1-1; a weak D match, TRBD1 (6 bases). CDR1 MNHEY and CDR2 SVGAGI come from the germline V gene. This CDR3 comprises 15 residues. The V and J ends lost 6 bases and 4 bases respectively, with 18 bases between them. The CDR3 region has the DNA TGTGCCAGCAGACTAACACCCCAGGGGACCACTGAAGCTTTCTTT. Its protein is CASRLTPQGTTEAFF.

The chain couples TRBV5-1 to TRBJ1-1; 7 nucleotides match TRBD1. Germline-derived CDR1 and CDR2 are SGHRS and YFSETQ. The length of the CDR3 is 13 residues. V shed 4 bases, J shed 3 bases, and the junction held 3 bases outside the gene matches. The CDR3, as DNA: TGCGCCAGCAGCACTACAGGGGACACTGAAGCTTTCTTT. This codes for CASSTTGDTEAFF.

The V and J genes are TRBV6-6 and TRBJ1-2, with TRBD1 matching 10 bases. The CDR3 has 14 residues. Germline values: CDR1 MNHNY, CDR2 SVGAGI (reference sequence). After removal of 5 bases from V and 6 bases from J, the junction contained 6 bases not matched to a gene. As DNA, the CDR3 is TGTGCCAGCAGTCCAGGACAGGGGGGCGATGGCTACACCTTC. Protein sequence: CASSPGQGGDGYTF.

The V gene is TRBV18, the J gene TRBJ1-5, with 9 bases fitting TRBD1. CDR1 and CDR2 (germline): KGHSH, LQKENI. The CDR3 is 16 residues long. Germline trimming cut 2 bases from V and 1 base from J; bases unmatched to any gene: 3. The CDR3 DNA reads TGTGCCAGCTCACCAGCGGACAGGGGAAGCAATCAGCCCCAGCATTTT. Protein sequence: CASSPADRGSNQPQHF.

The gene calls are TRBV9 and TRBJ2-2; TRBD2 aligns across 16 bases. There are 18 residues in the CDR3. Germline V gene data show CDR1 as SGDLS and CDR2 as YYNGEE. V lost 4 bases, J lost 5 bases, and 8 bases stayed unmatched. The CDR3 coding sequence is TGTGCCAGCAGCTTTGCTCCGGGACTAGCGGGAGGGACCGGGGAGCTGTTTTTT. The encoded protein is CASSFAPGLAGGTGELFF.